This passage covers 18 T cell receptor beta chains from one sample sequenced in a study of blood T cell repertoires in COVID-19. Profiled with immunoSEQ multiplex PCR; TCRdb holds only in-frame clones, not every one. The top ten hold roughly 28% of the sample, which has about 30,000 clones, 80% to 90% seen once. The sequencing sample was made of peripheral blood. The receptor source for this set is a human donor in a cohort sampled during active COVID-19.

The chain employs TRBV6-6 and TRBJ1-2, with D maybe TRBD1 (5 bases). Between the trimmed V and J ends, which lost 2 bases and 7 bases, there was a span of 20 bases. Germline loops: CDR1 MNHNY, CDR2 SVGAGI (reference sequence). CDR3 length: 16 amino acids. CDR3 bases: TGTGCCAGCAGTTACCAGGTCCGCCAGGGTGGTGGTGGCTACACCTTC. It codes for CASSYQVRQGGGGYTF.

Only a few counts were recorded for this clone. The chain has TRBV2 and TRBJ2-7; D is unclear. Trimming took 2 bases from V and 1 from J, leaving 12 bases between them. Germline V CDR1 and CDR2: SNHLY, FYNNEI. The length of the CDR3 is 15 residues. Here the CDR3 reads CASSETLGRSYEQYF. For the CDR3, the DNA is TGTGCCAGCAGTGAAACTTTGGGCCGTTCCTACGAGCAGTACTTC.

This chain links TRBV11-3 with TRBJ2-7; D is unresolved. The V end lost 3 bases, the J end lost 6 bases, and 9 bases lay between the germline ends. In germline, CDR1 is SGHNT, CDR2 YENEEA. The CDR3 runs 12 residues. The CDR3 sequence is CASSFGEAEQYF. CDR3 DNA: TGTGCCAGCAGCTTCGGTGAAGCCGAGCAGTACTTC.

The rearrangement uses TRBV5-1 and TRBJ2-1, with 10 positions matching TRBD1. The CDR3 spans 15 residues. CDR1 is SGHRS and CDR2 is YFSETQ in the germline V gene. Trimming cost V 1 base and J 5 bases; bases outside gene matches: 3. CDR3 protein: CASSLRTGGNNEQFF. CDR3 bases: TGCGCCAGCAGCTTGAGGACAGGGGGGAACAATGAGCAGTTCTTC.

The chain joins TRBV7-9 to TRBJ2-7, with 8 bases that match TRBD1. This CDR3 contains 15 residues. Germline V gene sequence: CDR1 SEHNR, CDR2 FQNEAQ (reference sequence). With V trimmed by 5 bases and J by 2 bases, 8 bases remained unmatched. The CDR3 DNA is TGTGCCAGCAGCGATTTCGGGACAGGTGCCTACGAGCAGTACTTC. Translating gives CASSDFGTGAYEQYF.

The chain has TRBV30 and TRBJ1-5, with D uncertain. The V gene lost 2 bases and the J gene lost 5 bases, with 10 bases spanning the gap. The CDR3 spans 13 residues. CDR1 is GTSNPN and CDR2 is SVGIG in the germline V gene (reference sequence). The DNA for the CDR3 is TGTGCCTGGAGTCGGAGCTTAGATCAGCCCCAGCATTTT. It yields the protein CAWSRSLDQPQHF.

The gene calls are TRBV19 and TRBJ1-2; 7 bases map to TRBD1. This CDR3 region has 14 residues. The ends lost 2 bases at V and 6 bases at J; junction bases unmatched: 6. Per germline, CDR1 LNHDA and CDR2 SQIVND (reference sequence). In nucleotides, the CDR3 is TGTGCCAGTAGTATACAGGGGGGTTCGCATGGCTACACCTTC. It codes for CASSIQGGSHGYTF.

This clone is medium-sized (0.01 to 0.1%). The genes are TRBV10-3 and TRBJ1-1; 8 bases match TRBD1. In germline, CDR1 is ENHRY, CDR2 SYGVKD. Trimming cost V 8 bases and J 0 bases; bases outside gene matches: 5. The CDR3 spans 14 residues. The CDR3 is CAIGTGDMNTEAFF. CDR3 bases: TGTGCCATCGGGACAGGTGACATGAACACTGAAGCTTTCTTT.

V usage is TRBV6-2 or TRBV6-3 and J usage is TRBJ1-1; 7 bases agree with TRBD1. The germline CDR1 and CDR2 sequences are MNHEY and SVGEGT. This CDR3 is 14 amino acids long. V lost 5 bases, J lost 5 bases, and 8 bases stayed unmatched. CDR3 sequence: CASSPGQYLTEAFF. CDR3 sequence (DNA): TGTGCCAGCAGTCCGGGACAGTACTTAACTGAAGCTTTCTTT.

Worth noting for this clone: Germline and junction disagree at one end, which may indicate a read error. The chain is built from TRBV6-2 or TRBV6-3 and TRBJ1-1, with 8 bases identical to TRBD1. CDR1 is MNHEY and CDR2 is SVGEGT in the germline V gene. This CDR3 has 13 amino acids. CDR3 loop: CASSYAVARTGIF. The CDR3 region has the DNA TGTGCCAGCAGTTACGCCGTGGCCAGGACAGGGATTTTT.

The rearrangement links TRBV6-6 to TRBJ1-2; 7 nucleotides align to TRBD1. J gave up 8 bases and V 5 bases, and 14 bases lay outside the gene matches. The CDR3 is 15 residues long. The germline V gene has CDR1 MNHNY and CDR2 SVGAGI (reference sequence). The CDR3 protein is CASSPAGQGVKGYTF. CDR3 DNA sequence: TGTGCCAGCAGTCCCGCCGGGCAGGGGGTTAAGGGCTACACCTTC.

The V call is TRBV30, the J call TRBJ2-7; 11 nucleotides match TRBD1. This CDR3 is 15 amino acids long. V was clipped by 5 bases and J by 1 base; unmatched bases: 7. Germline CDR1 reads GTSNPN; CDR2 reads SVGIG (reference sequence). CDR3 region: CAWASDRGRSYEQYF. CDR3 DNA: TGTGCCTGGGCCTCGGACAGGGGGCGATCCTACGAGCAGTACTTC.

This clone appeared once. This chain links TRBV6-5 with TRBJ2-5; possible D gene TRBD1, 6 bases. Per the germline V gene, CDR1 is MNHEY and CDR2 is SVGAGI. V lost 7 bases to trimming and J lost 0 bases, with 12 bases between them. The length of the CDR3 is 14 residues. The CDR3 sequence: CASTWGQYQETQYF. The CDR3 DNA reads as TGTGCCAGCACCTGGGGGCAGTACCAAGAGACCCAGTACTTC.

This sequence joins TRBV18 and TRBJ1-2; D ambiguous. V gave up 2 bases and J gave up 3 bases, with 13 bases separating them. Germline V gives CDR1 KGHSH, CDR2 LQKENI. The CDR3 contains 15 residues. The CDR3 coding sequence is TGTGCCAGCTCACCAATTTCCGGGAGCGACTATGGCTACACCTTC. This codes for CASSPISGSDYGYTF.

V and J are TRBV2 and TRBJ1-5; 8 bases are shared with TRBD1. The CDR3 extends over 14 amino acids. Trimming took 6 bases from V and 4 from J; bases not matched to a gene: 5. Germline values: CDR1 SNHLY, CDR2 FYNNEI. The CDR3 reads CASSPDRGNQPQHF. The CDR3 nucleotides read TGTGCCAGCAGCCCCGACAGGGGTAATCAGCCCCAGCATTTT.

This clone has only one observation. The chain is built from TRBV18 and TRBJ1-5; D may be TRBD1 (6 bases). The CDR3 has 15 residues. CDR1 and CDR2 from the germline V gene are KGHSH and LQKENI. V was shortened by 3 bases and J by 2 bases, with 11 bases between the two germline ends. CDR3 in DNA: TGTGCCAGCTCACCTGCACAGGGAGGCAATCAGCCCCAGCATTTT. Protein sequence: CASSPAQGGNQPQHF.

The J gene is TRBJ2-7, the V gene TRBV18; D is perhaps TRBD2 (6 bases). Per the germline V gene, CDR1 is KGHSH and CDR2 is LQKENI. The CDR3 spans 14 residues. V lost 0 bases and J 0 bases, leaving 6 bases between the germline ends. Here the CDR3 reads CASSPPGGSYEQYF. CDR3 sequence (DNA): TGTGCCAGCTCACCACCGGGGGGCTCCTACGAGCAGTACTTC.

This clone was recorded once. CDR3 DNA sequence: TGTGCCGGCGGGGGGAGGGCCACCGGGGAGCTGTTTTTT. Translated: CAGGGRATGELFF. V is TRBV21-1 and J is TRBJ2-2; the DNA was not used to check the table's D call, TRBD2. TRBV21-1 is designated a pseudogene. The CDR3 spans 13 residues.